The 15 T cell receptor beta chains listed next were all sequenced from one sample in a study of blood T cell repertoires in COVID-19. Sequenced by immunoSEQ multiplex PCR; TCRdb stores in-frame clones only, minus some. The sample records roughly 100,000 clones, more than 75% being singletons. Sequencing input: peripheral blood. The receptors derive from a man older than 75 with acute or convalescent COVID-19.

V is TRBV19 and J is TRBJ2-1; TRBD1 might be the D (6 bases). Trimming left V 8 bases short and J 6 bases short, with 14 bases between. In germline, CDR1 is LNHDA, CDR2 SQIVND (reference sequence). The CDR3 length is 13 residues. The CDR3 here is CASAWQGSNEQFF. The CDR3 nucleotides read TGTGCCAGTGCTTGGCAGGGGAGCAATGAGCAGTTCTTC. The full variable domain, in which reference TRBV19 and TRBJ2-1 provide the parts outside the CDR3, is DGGITQSPKYLFRKEGQNVTLSCEQNLNHDAMYWYRQDPGQGLRLIYYSQIVNDFQKGDIAEGYSVSREKKESFPLTVTSAQKNPTAFYLCASAWQGSNEQFFGPGTRLTVL.

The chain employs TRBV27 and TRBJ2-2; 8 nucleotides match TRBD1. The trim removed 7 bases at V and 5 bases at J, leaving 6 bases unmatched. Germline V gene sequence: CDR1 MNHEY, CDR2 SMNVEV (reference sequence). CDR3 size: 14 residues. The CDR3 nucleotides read TGTGCCAGCATTCAGGGGGCTGGAACCGGGGAGCTGTTTTTT. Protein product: CASIQGAGTGELFF.

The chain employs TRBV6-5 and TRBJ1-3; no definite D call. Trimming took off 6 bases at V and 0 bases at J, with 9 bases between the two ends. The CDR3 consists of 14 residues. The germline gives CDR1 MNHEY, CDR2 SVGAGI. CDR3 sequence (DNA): TGTGCCAGCAGCCGCGCCATCTCTGGAAACACCATATATTTT. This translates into CASSRAISGNTIYF.

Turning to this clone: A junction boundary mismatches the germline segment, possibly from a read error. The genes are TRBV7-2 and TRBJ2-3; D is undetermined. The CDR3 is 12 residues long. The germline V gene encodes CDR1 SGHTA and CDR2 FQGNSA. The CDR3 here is CASSVRLTSPEF. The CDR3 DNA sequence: TGTGCCAGCAGCGTCCGGCTTACGTCCCCGGAGTTT.

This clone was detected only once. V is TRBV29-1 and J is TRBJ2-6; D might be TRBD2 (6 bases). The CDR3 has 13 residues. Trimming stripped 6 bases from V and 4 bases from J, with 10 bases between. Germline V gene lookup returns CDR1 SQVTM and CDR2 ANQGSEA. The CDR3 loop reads CSVRERGANVLTF. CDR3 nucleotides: TGCAGCGTCCGGGAGAGAGGGGCCAACGTCCTGACTTTC.

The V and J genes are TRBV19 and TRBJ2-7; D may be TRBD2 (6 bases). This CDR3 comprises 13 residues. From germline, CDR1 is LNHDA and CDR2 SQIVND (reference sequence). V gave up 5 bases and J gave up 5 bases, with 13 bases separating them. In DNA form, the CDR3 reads TGTGCCAGTAGTCCCAGAGGGAGGAACGAGCAGTACTTC. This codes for CASSPRGRNEQYF.

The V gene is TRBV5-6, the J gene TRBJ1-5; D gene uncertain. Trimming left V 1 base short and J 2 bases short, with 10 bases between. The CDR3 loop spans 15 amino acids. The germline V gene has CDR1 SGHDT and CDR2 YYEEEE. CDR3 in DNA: TGTGCCAGCAGCTTGCGGGTCCGGGGCAATCAGCCCCAGCATTTT. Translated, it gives CASSLRVRGNQPQHF.

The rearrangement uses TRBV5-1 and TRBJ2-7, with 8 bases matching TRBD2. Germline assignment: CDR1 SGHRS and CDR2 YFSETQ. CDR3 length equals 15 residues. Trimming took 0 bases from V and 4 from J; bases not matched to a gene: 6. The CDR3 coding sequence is TGCGCCAGCAGCTTGGAGGCGGGAGGAGGGTACGAGCAGTACTTC. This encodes CASSLEAGGGYEQYF. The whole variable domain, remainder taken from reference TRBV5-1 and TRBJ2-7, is KAGVTQTPRYLIKTRGQQVTLSCSPISGHRSVSWYQQTPGQGLQFLFEYFSETQRNKGNFPGRFSGRQFSNSRSEMNVSTLELGDSALYLCASSLEAGGGYEQYFGPGTRLTVT.

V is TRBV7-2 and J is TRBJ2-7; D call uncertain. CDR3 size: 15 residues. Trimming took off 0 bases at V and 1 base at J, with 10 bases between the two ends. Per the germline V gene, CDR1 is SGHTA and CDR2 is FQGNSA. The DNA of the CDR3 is TGTGCCAGCAGCTTAGCCTCAGGTCTATCCTACGAGCAGTACTTC. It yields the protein CASSLASGLSYEQYF.

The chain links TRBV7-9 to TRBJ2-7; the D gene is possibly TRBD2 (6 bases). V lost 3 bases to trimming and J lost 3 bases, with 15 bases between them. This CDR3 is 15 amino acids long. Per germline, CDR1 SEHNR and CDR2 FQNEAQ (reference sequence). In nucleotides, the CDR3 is TGTGCCAGCAGCTTCGGGGAGGCGAGGGGCTACGAGCAGTACTTC. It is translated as CASSFGEARGYEQYF.

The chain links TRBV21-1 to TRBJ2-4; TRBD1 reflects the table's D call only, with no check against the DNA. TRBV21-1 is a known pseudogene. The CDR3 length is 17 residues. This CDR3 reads CASKSGVPGLAKNIQYF. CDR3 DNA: TGTGCCAGCAAGTCAGGGGTTCCGGGCCTAGCCAAAAACATTCAGTACTTC.

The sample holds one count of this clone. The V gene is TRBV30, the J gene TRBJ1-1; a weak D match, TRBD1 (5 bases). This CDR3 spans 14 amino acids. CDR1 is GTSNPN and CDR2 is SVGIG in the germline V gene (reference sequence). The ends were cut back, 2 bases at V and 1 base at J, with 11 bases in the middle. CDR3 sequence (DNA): TGTGCCTGGAGTAAGGGGCTACAGAACACTGAAGCTTTCTTT. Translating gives CAWSKGLQNTEAFF.

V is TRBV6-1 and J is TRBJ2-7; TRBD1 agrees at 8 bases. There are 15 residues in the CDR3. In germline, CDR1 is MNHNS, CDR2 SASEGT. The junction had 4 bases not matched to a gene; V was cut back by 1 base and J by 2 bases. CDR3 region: CASSEGGTGAYEQYF. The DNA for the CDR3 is TGTGCCAGCAGTGAAGGAGGGACAGGAGCCTACGAGCAGTACTTC.

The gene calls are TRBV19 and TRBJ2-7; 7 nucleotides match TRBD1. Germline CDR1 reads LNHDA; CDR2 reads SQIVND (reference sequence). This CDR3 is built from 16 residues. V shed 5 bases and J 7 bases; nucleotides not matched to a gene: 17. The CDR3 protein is CASSFKPGQIFMEQYF. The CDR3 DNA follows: TGTGCCAGTAGTTTTAAACCGGGACAGATATTTATGGAGCAGTACTTC.

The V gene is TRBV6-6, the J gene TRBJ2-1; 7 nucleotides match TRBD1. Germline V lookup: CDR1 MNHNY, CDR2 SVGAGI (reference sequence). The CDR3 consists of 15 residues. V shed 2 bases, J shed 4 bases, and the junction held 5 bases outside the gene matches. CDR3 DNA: TGTGCCAGCAGTTACGAGGGACAGTCATACAATGAGCAGTTCTTC. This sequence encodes CASSYEGQSYNEQFF.